This T cell receptor beta chain was identified in a study of T cell clones after liver transplantation. Overall study: TCRbeta sequencing after a pre-transplant mixed lymphocyte reaction identified graft-donor-reactive clones, later tracked in post-transplant blood.

The protocol was immunoSEQ multiplex PCR, while the TCRdb copy is restricted to in-frame clones and leaves out a portion. There are fewer than 85,000 clones in the sample; roughly 80% occur only once, and about 0.79% lies in the top ten. Regarding this clone: What it binds is not known.

Trimming took off 0 bases at V and 7 bases at J, with 16 bases between the two ends. Per the germline V gene, CDR1 is SGHRS and CDR2 is YFSETQ. CDR3 size: 15 residues. Study results and caveats: Migration into the graft, not deletion, may explain lost graft donor-reactive T cells. Low donor cell numbers restricted donor-reactive repertoire measurement in a couple of subjects.

The sequenced sample was CD4+ T cells from blood, obtained 12 months after liver transplant. The chain employs TRBV5-1 and TRBJ2-5; TRBD1 is a possible D gene (6 bases). The TCR sequence derives from a human patient who received a liver transplant. Part of the T cells may come from the graft donor. In DNA form, the CDR3 reads TGCGCCAGCAGCTTGGGGACAGAGGTGGCAGGGACCCAGTACTTC. The encoded protein is CASSLGTEVAGTQYF.